The subject of this entry is one T cell receptor beta chain. Its target is unknown. Per germline, CDR1 MNHEY and CDR2 SVGAGI. The CDR3 is made up of 13 amino acids. V shed 6 bases and J shed 5 bases, with 11 bases lying between them. The sample is drawn from a study of T cell responses to AZD1222 COVID-19 vaccine. Repertoires were generated with immunoSEQ multiplex PCR, while TCRdb's copy carries only in-frame clones and drops some. The sample includes 100,000 or so clones, 87% of them seen just once. Whole-study results and caveats: There were mostly white British donors and more females than males, and clonal diversity was possibly underestimated. When two AZD1222 doses had been given, Spike-specific TCR breadth and depth rose.

The TCR comes from an adult in good health. Sequencing used peripheral blood, obtained on day 0 of AZD1222 vaccination. This chain connects TRBV6-5 to TRBJ2-4, with D possibly matching TRBD2 (5 bases). CDR3 sequence (DNA): TGTGCCAGCAGCACTCTCGGGGAAAACATTCAGTACTTC. Its protein product is CASSTLGENIQYF.